This T cell receptor beta chain was sequenced for a study of cytomegalovirus exposure and HLA in healthy donors (dated by TCRdb to about 2017). For the wider study: An earlier analysis of some 500 of the donors reported 250 to 300 Gb of sequence data and about 100 million unique TCR beta sequences from 190 million or so T cells. To predict cytomegalovirus infection status, the study combined high-throughput TCR immunosequencing, statistical association of individual TCRs with disease status, and machine learning. The T cell repertoires of 666 subjects were profiled by immunosequencing and related to cytomegalovirus serostatus. Genome-wide SNP genotypes for about three fifths of the roughly 670 donors were used in a later genetic analysis, which treated that subset as a discovery cohort. Donor age, sex, ethnicity and CMV serostatus were collected together with the repertoire data. The later analysis used no new phenotypic data to find candidate immune exposures, relying instead on TCR beta sequences and their occurrence across donors. A handful of DR-DQ haplotypes were handled as single units for association and clustering because linkage in the cohort was strong. A later analysis re-analyzed previously published TCR beta repertoires from roughly 690 donors and added high-resolution HLA genotyping to study TCR occurrence patterns. The study aimed to test whether cataloging public T cell receptors could reveal signatures of past pathogen exposure. The number of donors typed differed by locus, with roughly 629-640 for A, B, C, DRB1 and DQB1, more than 500 for DQA1, 600 to 610 for DPA1, and 472 for DPB1. All discovery cohort repertoires had been generated using a single sequencing platform. HLA typing covered class I and class II loci at four-digit resolution. An earlier analysis of approximately 580 of the donors used high-throughput TCR beta sequencing to judge whether each TCR beta V gene segment behaved as functional or pseudogenic. Besides the first cohort of 666 subjects, a separate validation cohort made up of 90 to 150 different subjects was used. Among the roughly 400 genotyped donors, roughly 80% belonged to the genetic ancestry cluster associated with self-reported Caucasian donors. Among some 400 genotyped donors of the cohort, an average of approximately 230,000 unique TCR beta nucleotide sequences were sequenced per donor, around 20% of them non-productive. An early release that covered about 600 HLA-typed donors contained approximately 320 gigabases of sequencing data and about 93 million unique TCR sequences.

Study-wide conclusions, independent of this receptor: In an earlier analysis of some 640 of the donors, most TCR beta V segments were observed in productive rearrangements about 90% or about 30% of the time, broadly matching IMGT annotations. Some IMGT-functional V segments, including TRBV6-2 and TRBV6-3, could not be told apart with the 87-base-pair reads, so those segments were excluded. Most TCR sequences were observed very rarely across donors, whereas some public TCRs were present in many individuals. A group of highly shared sequence variants was considered likely to be a technical artifact of the sequencing pipeline. Linkage disequilibrium might explain the correlated functional status among segregating V segments, but an unknown experimental factor could not be excluded. V-gene and J-gene trimming of TCR beta chains was associated with a missense DCLRE1C variant in a later genetic analysis, and the association was replicated in an independent cohort. In a later genetic analysis, fewer N-insertions in productive TCRs were reported among donors in an Asian-associated ancestry cluster than the roughly 670-donor mean. Over 15 rarely observed V segments, including chromosome 9 orphons, were excluded from the earlier analysis of almost 600 of the donors because counts were too low. Immune exposure information for the cohort was limited to CMV serostatus. In the study, around 150 TCR beta chains were listed as associated with cytomegalovirus. According to a later analysis, TCR association rates differed among HLA loci, with DRB1 alleles showing the most associated TCRs and HLA-C alleles showing the fewest. Only TCR beta chains were sequenced in this cohort, and the absence of alpha or paired-chain data limited detectable features. A later analysis associated 16,951 TCR beta sequences with specific HLA alleles at a false discovery rate of 0.05. A later analysis found that HLA-associated TCR beta chains were more clonally expanded and had lower generation probabilities than equally common non-associated chains. According to a later analysis, parvovirus B19, influenza, CMV and Epstein-Barr virus appeared linked to several top co-occurrence clusters. Strong co-occurrence of HLA alleles, especially DR and DQ, made assigning TCR associations to individual alleles difficult. A further reported finding was that TCR beta sequences accurately predicted the HLA-A and HLA-B alleles for most subjects in the first cohort. Sequencing depth was assumed to be roughly uniform across donors in the presence/absence analyses, though that assumption may not hold. Most CMV-associated TCR beta chains appeared to be HLA-restricted in a later analysis, and the HLA associations seemed to be driven largely by CMV exposure. Because HLA typing was unavailable for some donors at each locus, only the typed subset was used in association tests. The authors suggested that the approach could potentially be generalized to other disease states and immunological phenotypes. In vitro tests confirmed that a few of the cytomegalovirus-associated TCR beta chains recognize cytomegalovirus antigens. The classifier was reported to diagnose cytomegalovirus status with high specificity and sensitivity in both the original cohort and the validation cohort.

Reading the germline V gene gives CDR1 SQVTM and CDR2 ANQGSEA. Deletion took 3 bases off V and 4 bases off J, with a span of 10 bases between the germline ends. The CDR3 measures 13 amino acids from cysteine to phenylalanine. The DNA shown is the 39-base CDR3, in frame from base 1. The cohort was made up of 666 healthy bone marrow donors. At the time of sampling, every cohort member was nominally healthy, though immune exposures that went unrecorded were likely present. The donor tested CMV seronegative, placing the donor among the 350 or so seronegative members of the cohort. Every donor gave a peripheral blood sample, and the peripheral blood mononuclear cells from that sample were used for TCR beta sequencing. The Qiagen DNeasy Blood Extraction Kit was used to extract genomic DNA from the blood cell samples. Details on this clone: What antigen it recognizes has not been identified. No much larger clone exists at a distance of one base, and base qualities are not known.

To prepare the library, the immunoSEQ multiplex PCR assay was applied. A mixture of 60 forward primers for TCR Vbeta segments and 13 reverse primers for TCR Jbeta segments was used in the multiplex PCR. Amplification of the CDR3 region of rearranged TCR beta genes was performed with a multiplex PCR assay on genomic DNA. The amplified TCR beta libraries were sequenced on the Illumina HiSeq System as 87-base-pair reads. Regarding the original processing steps: A later analysis counted about 80 million unique TCR beta chains across the 650 to 800 repertoires, and roughly 9.9 million of these chains were shared by at least two donors. Raw reads were error-corrected and collapsed into unique sequences by a nearest-neighbor algorithm in which closely related sequences were merged to remove PCR and sequencing errors. CDR3 sequences were aligned to IMGT reference sequences to assign V, D and J gene segments. For a sequence to be retained, a match of at least six nucleotides was required to both a V gene segment and a J gene segment. Rearrangements were called productive when the CDR3 lacked stop codons and stayed in frame with V and J; all others were non-productive. CDR3 was defined by IMGT convention, running from the second conserved V-encoded cysteine to the conserved J-encoded phenylalanine. The earlier analysis of around 640 of the donors excluded sequences that lacked an unambiguous match to a single V gene segment. An earlier analysis of 587 of the donors classified V segments as functional when productive rearrangements were above 56.7% and as segregating when the standard deviation between donors was above 5%. A statistical classification framework was built to diagnose cytomegalovirus status from the catalog of TCR beta chain sequences. V and J gene assignment, in a later analysis, came from comparing TCR nucleotide sequences with IMGT/GENE-DB human TR gene sequences. The TCRdist pipeline was used in a later analysis to assign CDR3 sequences and most-parsimonious VDJ recombination scenarios. In a later analysis, every TCR beta chain was defined by the combination of its CDR3 amino acid sequence and its V-gene family, and reads without a unique V-gene family were dropped. To address suspected cross-contamination and a sequencing artifact, a later analysis removed approximately 590 highly shared, low-generation-probability nucleotide sequences. A later analysis calculated a clonal expansion index for each public chain from normalized within-repertoire ranks of inferred template counts. Generation probabilities in a later analysis came from a VDJ recombination model fitted to out-of-frame rearrangements, and those results were checked against IGoR. A later analysis scored TCR-TCR, TCR-HLA and TCR-CMV co-occurrence with hypergeometric tests, applying a repertoire-size bias correction to TCR pairs. False discovery rates were estimated in a later analysis by permuting HLA or CMV assignments 20 times. In a later analysis, co-occurring TCRs were grouped using DBSCAN, with TCRdist sequence similarity added in when clustering inside HLA-allele-positive subsets. Co-occurrence clustering excluded repertoires with fewer than 30,000 or more than 120,000 public chains, plus five with anomalous nucleotide sharing. TCRdb carries this immuneACCESS record with in-frame sequences only. Its versions omit some clonotypes, under half of them owing to an unresolved V gene in the studies checked, with the rest unexplained. V, J and clone size reflect that table, while D and trimming were determined from the DNA. The sample table records approximately 150,000 clones; over 70% of these occur just once. Jointly, the top ten make up 3% to 4% of the sample.

Source material: PBMCs. This receptor was obtained from a male donor in good health and CMV-seronegative. The chain uses TRBV29-1 and TRBJ2-1, with the D gene too uncertain to name. The DNA reads TGCAGCGTTGACCGTGGGCTGTACAATGAGCAGTTCTTC. Translated, it gives CSVDRGLYNEQFF.